This T cell receptor beta chain was profiled in a study of human T cells and chemical hapten exposure. About the research overall: The patient population, which was mostly female, had alopecia areata, totalis or universalis. Regarding the study as a whole: Clustering by CDR3 similarity yielded significantly more large clusters from expanded TCRs than controls. Expanded TCR counts at PT1 were positively correlated with the patch test score.

Time point described: patch test 2, 6 weeks after DPC sensitization. The treatment here: therapeutic diphenylcyclopropenone sensitization with weekly scalp DPC. TCRdb reprocessed the RACE reads with MiXCR, giving one entry per CDR3 protein. The table shows roughly 50,000 distinct CDR3 sequences, with around 9.5% occurring only once. This clonotype showed up just a few times. Its cognate antigen is unknown. Sequenced here: whole blood, sampled in connection with sensitization to the hapten diphenylcyclopropenone (DPC). This clonotype was obtained from a woman in her forties or fifties with alopecia areata. Some clones in this sample may be carry-over from other donors' samples.

CDR3 protein: CASSHVGITGSGGYTF. The CDR3 region has the DNA TGTGCCAGCAGCCACGTCGGGATCACAGGGTCGGGCGGCTACACCTTC. The genes are TRBV14 and TRBJ1-2; a possible D gene is TRBD1 (6 bases). V shed 3 bases and J shed 8 bases, with 22 bases lying between them. CDR1 SGHDN and CDR2 FVKESK come from the germline V gene. The CDR3 sequence is 16 residues long. Using reference TRBV14 and TRBJ1-2 for the parts outside the CDR3, the full variable domain is EAGVTQFPSHSVIEKGQTVTLRCDPISGHDNLYWYRRVMGKEIKFLLHFVKESKQDESGMPNNRFLAERTGGTYSTLKVQPAELEDSGVYFCASSHVGITGSGGYTFGSGTRLTVV.